The next 20 T cell receptor beta chains were all read from a single sample in a study of PD-1 blockade in classical Hodgkin lymphoma. Time point in this sample: cycle 4 day 1 (C4D1), after around six weeks of nivolumab. Every patient relapsed after autologous stem cell transplantation, and brentuximab vedotin exposure varied. From thawed PBMCs, CD4+ T cells were purified using magnetic negative selection. TCRdb's table, derived via immunoSEQ multiplex PCR, lists solely in-frame clones and lacks some. The sample contains about 22,000 clones, approximately 67% of which appear only once. The sequencing here drew on CD4+ T cells from blood, taken before the fourth cycle of nivolumab. Every receptor here comes from a human donor with classical Hodgkin lymphoma.

The genes are TRBV7-9 and TRBJ1-5, with 9 bases fitting TRBD1. This CDR3 contains 14 residues. Germline loops: CDR1 SEHNR, CDR2 FQNEAQ (reference sequence). V shed 4 bases and J 3 bases; nucleotides not matched to a gene: 1. In DNA, the CDR3 is TGTGCCAGCAGCTGGACAGGGGACAATCAGCCCCAGCATTTT. It specifies CASSWTGDNQPQHF.

This clone was counted only a few times. V is TRBV25-1 and J is TRBJ2-7; D remains ambiguous. The V gene's germline CDR1 is MGHDK and CDR2 SYGVNS. The CDR3 is 11 amino acids. With 4 bases removed from V and 4 bases from J, the gap between germline ends came to 5 bases. CDR3 residues: CASSGVYEQYF. Here the CDR3 DNA reads TGTGCCAGCAGTGGAGTTTACGAGCAGTACTTC.

V usage is TRBV29-1 and J usage is TRBJ1-1; D gene unclear. Germline V gene lookup returns CDR1 SQVTM and CDR2 ANQGSEA. The length of the CDR3 is 13 residues. The V end lost 3 bases, the J end lost 2 bases, and 10 bases lay between the germline ends. CDR3 DNA: TGCAGCGTTGACTCCCCGGGAAACACTGAAGCTTTCTTT. Translating it yields CSVDSPGNTEAFF.

Worth noting for this clone: One junction end does not reproduce the germline sequence, and a read error may be involved. V usage is TRBV10-3 and J usage is TRBJ2-3; D assignment may be TRBD1 or TRBD2 (5 bases each). This CDR3 region has 13 residues. The germline V gene encodes CDR1 ENHRY and CDR2 SYGVKD. The CDR3 here is CAINEGHEDTQYF. The CDR3 DNA is TGTGCCATCAATGAGGGGCATGAAGATACGCAGTATTTT.

This rearrangement joins TRBV2 to TRBJ2-1; TRBD1 matches 9 bases. Germline values: CDR1 SNHLY, CDR2 FYNNEI. The CDR3 covers 13 residues. Trimming cost V 4 bases and J 9 bases; bases outside gene matches: 4. The DNA for the CDR3 is TGTGCCAGCAGTGTACAGGGGGCAGGTGAGCAGTTCTTC. Residues: CASSVQGAGEQFF.

CDR3 DNA: TGTGCCAGCAGCCGAGGACTAGCGGGGGAAAATGAGCAGTTCTTC. Translated, it gives CASSRGLAGENEQFF. This chain connects TRBV6-4 to TRBJ2-1; 13 positions agree with TRBD2. CDR1 and CDR2 (germline): MRHNA, SNTAGT. The V and J ends lost 6 bases and 7 bases, in that order; junction bases with no gene match: 6. This CDR3 region has 15 residues.

V and J are TRBV27 and TRBJ1-6, with 9 bases matching TRBD1. V dropped 6 bases and J dropped 5; count of bases not matched to a gene: 2. In germline, CDR1 is MNHEY, CDR2 SMNVEV (reference sequence). This CDR3 is 14 amino acids long. CDR3 sequence: CASRGTGHNSPLHF. CDR3 nucleotides: TGTGCCAGCAGGGGGACAGGGCATAATTCACCCCTCCACTTT.

The chain has TRBV18 and TRBJ1-3; D not resolved. Germline lookup yields CDR1 KGHSH and CDR2 LQKENI. Trimming shortened V by 1 base and J by 0 bases, and 13 bases separated the two germline ends. CDR3 size: 17 residues. In DNA, the CDR3 is TGTGCCAGCTCACCACTCCCTGCAGAACCCTCTGGAAACACCATATATTTT. Its translation: CASSPLPAEPSGNTIYF.

The V gene is TRBV5-1, the J gene TRBJ2-2, with D unclear. The CDR3 is made up of 15 amino acids. Germline CDR1 SGHRS, CDR2 YFSETQ. V gave up 4 bases and J gave up 0 bases, with 10 bases separating them. The CDR3 loop reads CASSKDGSNTGELFF. DNA for the CDR3: TGCGCCAGCAGCAAGGACGGGTCGAACACCGGGGAGCTGTTTTTT.

V is TRBV19 and J is TRBJ2-1; unclear D gene. Between the trimmed V and J ends, which lost 3 bases and 0 bases, there was a span of 9 bases. Germline CDR1 and CDR2: LNHDA and SQIVND (reference sequence). The CDR3 spans 15 residues. The CDR3 nucleotides read TGTGCCAGTAGTATCGAGACAAGCTCCTACAATGAGCAGTTCTTC. Translating gives CASSIETSSYNEQFF.

The gene calls are TRBV29-1 and TRBJ2-3, with 7 bases lining up with TRBD1. This CDR3 has 14 residues. Germline-derived CDR1 and CDR2 are SQVTM and ANQGSEA. Trimming at V came to 5 bases and at J to 1 base, leaving 6 bases not matched to a gene. CDR3 residues: CSVSHRGGTDTQYF. The CDR3 DNA reads as TGCAGCGTTTCCCACAGGGGCGGCACAGATACGCAGTATTTT.

J is TRBJ1-3 and V is TRBV30, with 8 bases identical to TRBD1. After removal of 0 bases from V and 4 bases from J, the junction contained 11 bases not matched to a gene. Germline CDR1 is GTSNPN and CDR2 is SVGIG (reference sequence). This CDR3 is built from 17 residues. CDR3 amino acids: CAWSVMGRGLSGNTIYF. CDR3 in DNA: TGTGCCTGGAGTGTCATGGGCAGGGGGCTCTCCGGAAACACCATATATTTT.

This chain joins TRBV7-2 and TRBJ2-7; possibly TRBD2 for D (5 bases). Trimming took 3 bases from V and 2 from J, leaving 11 bases between them. The CDR3 sequence is 14 residues long. From germline, CDR1 is SGHTA and CDR2 FQGNSA. CDR3 sequence (DNA): TGTGCCAGCAGCTTGGGCGGGCAGACCTACGAGCAGTACTTC. This encodes CASSLGGQTYEQYF.

The rearrangement links TRBV10-3 to TRBJ1-1, with no clear D. In germline, CDR1 is ENHRY, CDR2 SYGVKD. This CDR3 has 12 amino acids. V lost 5 bases and J lost 3, with 7 bases in between. Written as DNA, the CDR3 is TGTGCCATCAGTCCAGGCCACACTGAAGCTTTCTTT. It codes for CAISPGHTEAFF.

This chain joins TRBV5-1 and TRBJ1-6, with TRBD1 as a possible D gene (6 bases). Germline CDR1 reads SGHRS; CDR2 reads YFSETQ. V dropped 4 bases and J dropped 8 bases, with 13 bases sitting between them. The CDR3 is made up of 14 amino acids. This CDR3 is CASSRTVRDSPLHF. Written as DNA, the CDR3 is TGCGCCAGCAGCCGGACAGTGCGGGATTCACCCCTCCACTTT.

This chain uses TRBV4-2 with TRBJ2-5; TRBD2 agrees at 13 bases. V lost 0 bases, J lost 2 bases, and 3 bases stayed unmatched. The CDR3 is 17 amino acids. Per the germline V gene, CDR1 is LGHNA and CDR2 is YNFKEQ. The CDR3 sequence is CASSQEELAGGQETQYF. In DNA, the CDR3 is TGTGCCAGCAGCCAAGAGGAACTAGCGGGGGGGCAAGAGACCCAGTACTTC.

The rearrangement joins TRBV27 to TRBJ1-6; D call uncertain. Germline CDR1 and CDR2: MNHEY and SMNVEV (reference sequence). V was clipped by 3 bases and J by 3 bases, with 6 bases between them. The CDR3 runs to 14 residues. The CDR3 DNA follows: TGTGCCAGCAGTTTGACGGGCTATAATTCACCCCTCCACTTT. This translates into CASSLTGYNSPLHF.

This chain joins TRBV12-5 and TRBJ1-5; possible D gene TRBD1, 5 bases. CDR3 length: 24 amino acids. Germline assignment: CDR1 LGHNT and CDR2 FRNRAP. Trimming shortened V by 0 bases and J by 0 bases, and 33 bases separated the two germline ends. The CDR3 DNA reads TGTGCTAGTGGTTTGGTACTGCCCTTCTTATTTTCGACCGGGGACGATTATAGCAATCAGCCCCAGCATTTT. It translates to CASGLVLPFLFSTGDDYSNQPQHF. The entire variable domain, with the rest obtained from reference TRBV12-5 and TRBJ1-5, is as follows: DARVTQTPRHKVTEMGQEVTMRCQPILGHNTVFWYRQTMMQGLELLAYFRNRAPLDDSGMPKDRFSAEMPDATLATLKIQPSEPRDSAVYFCASGLVLPFLFSTGDDYSNQPQHFGDGTRLSIL.

The gene calls are TRBV5-4 and TRBJ2-5; D ambiguous. The J call could be wrong; TRBJ2-7 is a better fit for the DNA end. Per germline, CDR1 SGHNT and CDR2 YYREEE (reference sequence). The CDR3 loop spans 17 amino acids. CDR3 in amino acids: CASSLTLGSSSSYEQYF. The CDR3 region has the DNA TGTGCCAGCAGCTTGACTTTGGGCTCCTCAAGCTCCTACGAGCAGTACTTC.

This clone was detected only a few times. The chain joins TRBV2 to TRBJ1-2; no reliable D call. The germline V gene has CDR1 SNHLY and CDR2 FYNNEI. The CDR3 spans 15 residues. V was shortened by 7 bases and J by 2 bases, with 17 bases between the two germline ends. The CDR3 spells CASTEGGVGNYGYTF. The CDR3, as DNA: TGTGCCAGCACCGAAGGTGGAGTGGGGAACTATGGCTACACCTTC.